This T cell receptor (beta chain) comes out of a study of blood T cell repertoires in COVID-19. Assay: immunoSEQ multiplex PCR; the TCRdb copy retains only in-frame clones and omits some. The sample holds 190,000 or so clones, 75% to 90% seen once. Germline V lookup: CDR1 MDHEN, CDR2 SYDVKM. Losses at the gene ends were 6 bases for V and 5 bases for J; bases not matched to a gene: 6. The CDR3 is 13 amino acids. The clonotype originates from a man aged 35 to 55 with acute or convalescent COVID-19. V gene TRBV28 combines with J gene TRBJ2-7; 8 bases fit TRBD1. Sequencing input: peripheral blood. The CDR3 coding sequence is TGTGCCAGCAGGCCAGGGGGCGCCAACGAGCAGTACTTC. Encoded protein: CASRPGGANEQYF. Supplemented by reference TRBV28 and TRBJ2-7, the full variable domain reads DVKVTQSSRYLVKRTGEKVFLECVQDMDHENMFWYRQDPGLGLRLIYFSYDVKMKEKGDIPEGYSVSREKKERFSLILESASTNQTSMYLCASRPGGANEQYFGPGTRLTVT.